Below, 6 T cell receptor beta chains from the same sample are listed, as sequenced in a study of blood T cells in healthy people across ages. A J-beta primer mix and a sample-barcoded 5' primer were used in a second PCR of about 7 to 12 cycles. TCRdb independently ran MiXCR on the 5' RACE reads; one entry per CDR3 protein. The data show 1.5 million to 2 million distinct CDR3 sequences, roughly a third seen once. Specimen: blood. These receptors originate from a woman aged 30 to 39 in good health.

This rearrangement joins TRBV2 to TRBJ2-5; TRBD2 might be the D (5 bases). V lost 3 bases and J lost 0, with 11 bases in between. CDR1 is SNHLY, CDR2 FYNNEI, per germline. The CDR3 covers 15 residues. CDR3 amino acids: CASSDGNSYQETQYF. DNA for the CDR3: TGTGCCAGCAGTGACGGGAACAGCTACCAAGAGACCCAGTACTTC.

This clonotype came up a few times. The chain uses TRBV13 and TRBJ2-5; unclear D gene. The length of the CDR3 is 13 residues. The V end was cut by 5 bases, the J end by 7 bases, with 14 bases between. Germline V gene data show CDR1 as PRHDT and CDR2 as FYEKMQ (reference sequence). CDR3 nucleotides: TGTGCCAGCAGCCACCTCGGTAAAGGGACCCAGTACTTC. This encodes CASSHLGKGTQYF. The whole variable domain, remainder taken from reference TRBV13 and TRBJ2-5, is AAGVIQSPRHLIKEKRETATLKCYPIPRHDTVYWYQQGPGQDPQFLISFYEKMQSDKGSIPDRFSAQQFSDYHSELNMSSLELGDSALYFCASSHLGKGTQYFGPGTRLLVL.

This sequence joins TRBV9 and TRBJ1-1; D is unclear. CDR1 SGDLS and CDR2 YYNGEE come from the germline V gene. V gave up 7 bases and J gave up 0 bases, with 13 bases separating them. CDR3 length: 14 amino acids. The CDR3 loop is CASGRIALNTEAFF. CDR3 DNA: TGTGCCAGCGGCCGTATCGCTTTGAACACTGAAGCTTTCTTT.

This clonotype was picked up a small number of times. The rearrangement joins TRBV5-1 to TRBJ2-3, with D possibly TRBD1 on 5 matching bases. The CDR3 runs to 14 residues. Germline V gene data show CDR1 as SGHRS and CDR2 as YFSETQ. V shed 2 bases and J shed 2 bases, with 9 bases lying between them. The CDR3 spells CASSFRQNTDTQYF. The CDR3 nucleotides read TGCGCCAGCAGCTTCAGACAGAACACAGATACGCAGTATTTT.

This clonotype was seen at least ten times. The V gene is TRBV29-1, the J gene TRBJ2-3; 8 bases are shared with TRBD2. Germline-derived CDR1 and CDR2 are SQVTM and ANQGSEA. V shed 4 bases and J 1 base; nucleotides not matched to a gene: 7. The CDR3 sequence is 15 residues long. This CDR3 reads CSVVGVSGGTDTQYF. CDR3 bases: TGCAGCGTTGTGGGTGTTAGCGGGGGCACAGATACGCAGTATTTT.

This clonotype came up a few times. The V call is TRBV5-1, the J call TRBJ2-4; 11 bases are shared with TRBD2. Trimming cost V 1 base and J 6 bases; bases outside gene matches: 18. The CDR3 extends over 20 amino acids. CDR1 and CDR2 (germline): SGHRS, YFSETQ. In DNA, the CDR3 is TGCGCCAGCAGCTTGATGCCCACTAGCGGGAGAGGTTCGGTGGTAAACATTCAGTACTTC. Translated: CASSLMPTSGRGSVVNIQYF.